Listed below are T cell receptor beta chains from one sample, sequenced in a study of blood T cell repertoires in COVID-19. Assay used: immunoSEQ multiplex PCR; TCRdb lists only in-frame clones, some missing. The sample yields under 150,000 clones, more than 75% seen once. Material for sequencing was peripheral blood. The receptor set was obtained from a man aged 60-69 years with acute or convalescent COVID-19. The CDR3 runs from the conserved cysteine through the conserved F or W. D genes are given only for firm matches. Some rows mark clone size as missing; the rest say once, few, many or name a class of expanded clone.

j_gene: TRBJ2-1
d_gene: TRBD2
v_gene: TRBV27
abundance: .
CDR3aa: CASSSLRGLPRAGLGYNEQFF

j_gene: TRBJ1-4
d_gene: .
v_gene: TRBV5-1
abundance: .
CDR3aa: CASSLVWGATNEKLFF

j_gene: TRBJ2-6
d_gene: .
v_gene: TRBV7-3
abundance: .
CDR3aa: CASSGEVSYAGANVLTF

j_gene: TRBJ1-2
d_gene: TRBD1
v_gene: TRBV6-6
abundance: .
CDR3aa: CASRPGQGGNYGYTF

j_gene: TRBJ1-1
d_gene: TRBD1
v_gene: TRBV19
abundance: .
CDR3aa: CASSIVAGGNTEAFF

j_gene: TRBJ2-3
d_gene: TRBD1
v_gene: TRBV4-1
abundance: .
CDR3aa: CASSQVRDRGTDTQYF

j_gene: TRBJ2-5
d_gene: .
v_gene: TRBV24-1
abundance: .
CDR3aa: CATSDRRIGMGETQYF

j_gene: TRBJ2-5
d_gene: .
v_gene: TRBV3-1/TRBV3-2
abundance: .
CDR3aa: CASSQGGRETQYF

j_gene: TRBJ1-2
d_gene: .
v_gene: TRBV27
abundance: .
CDR3aa: CASSLYVPDSLYGYTF

j_gene: TRBJ2-1
d_gene: .
v_gene: TRBV3-1/TRBV3-2
abundance: medium-sized
CDR3aa: CASSTEGRSSYNEQFF

j_gene: TRBJ2-1
d_gene: .
v_gene: TRBV10-3
abundance: .
CDR3aa: CAISELQTDNEQFF

j_gene: TRBJ2-1
d_gene: TRBD2
v_gene: TRBV10-3
abundance: .
CDR3aa: CATRTSGSNEQFF

j_gene: TRBJ2-1
d_gene: TRBD2
v_gene: TRBV7-9
abundance: .
CDR3aa: CASSQTSGGYNEQFF

j_gene: TRBJ1-5
d_gene: TRBD1
v_gene: TRBV6-2/TRBV6-3
abundance: few
CDR3aa: CASSYPFDRGELLDNNQPQHF

j_gene: TRBJ2-1
d_gene: .
v_gene: TRBV5-1
abundance: .
CDR3aa: CASSSIPSAPSSYNEQFF

j_gene: TRBJ1-3
d_gene: .
v_gene: TRBV7-9
abundance: .
CDR3aa: CASSLAGYSGNTIYF

j_gene: TRBJ2-2
d_gene: .
v_gene: TRBV10-3
abundance: many
CDR3aa: CAISDLAGELFF

j_gene: TRBJ2-3
d_gene: .
v_gene: TRBV19
abundance: once
CDR3aa: CASSIRRTSSTDTQYF

j_gene: TRBJ2-1
d_gene: .
v_gene: TRBV7-3
abundance: .
CDR3aa: CASSPYLNNEQFF

j_gene: TRBJ1-2
d_gene: .
v_gene: TRBV7-9
abundance: .
CDR3aa: CASSLGVGGHRYGYTF

j_gene: TRBJ1-5
d_gene: .
v_gene: TRBV24-1
abundance: .
CDR3aa: CATSSYSGDQPQHF

j_gene: TRBJ1-6
d_gene: TRBD1
v_gene: TRBV7-2
abundance: .
CDR3aa: CASSLTGELNSPLHF

j_gene: TRBJ2-5
d_gene: TRBD2
v_gene: TRBV10-3
abundance: .
CDR3aa: CAISPGLAGVQETQYF

j_gene: TRBJ2-5
d_gene: .
v_gene: TRBV2
abundance: .
CDR3aa: CASGETPGGQYF

j_gene: TRBJ1-1
d_gene: TRBD1
v_gene: TRBV7-3
abundance: .
CDR3aa: CASSPTGERSNTEAFF

j_gene: TRBJ2-3
d_gene: TRBD2
v_gene: TRBV24-1
abundance: .
CDR3aa: CATSDQYREDTDTQYF

j_gene: TRBJ2-5
d_gene: .
v_gene: TRBV5-6
abundance: .
CDR3aa: CASSLAGSQETQYF

j_gene: TRBJ1-6
d_gene: .
v_gene: TRBV6-1
abundance: .
CDR3aa: CASSEIGPIRSPLHF

j_gene: TRBJ2-7
d_gene: .
v_gene: TRBV11-2
abundance: .
CDR3aa: CASSFSGVSYEQYF

j_gene: TRBJ2-2
d_gene: TRBD1
v_gene: TRBV5-1
abundance: .
CDR3aa: CASSTGEQGELFF

j_gene: TRBJ1-1
d_gene: TRBD1
v_gene: TRBV18
abundance: .
CDR3aa: CASSADRGITEAFF

j_gene: TRBJ2-7
d_gene: .
v_gene: TRBV25-1
abundance: few
CDR3aa: CAARLGYEQYF

j_gene: TRBJ1-1
d_gene: .
v_gene: TRBV5-6
abundance: once
CDR3aa: CASSLGGQVYTEAFF

j_gene: TRBJ1-4
d_gene: .
v_gene: TRBV6-5
abundance: few
CDR3aa: CASNWSANEKLFF

j_gene: TRBJ2-3
d_gene: TRBD2
v_gene: TRBV28
abundance: .
CDR3aa: CASSSPGLAGGTQYF

j_gene: TRBJ2-7
d_gene: TRBD1
v_gene: TRBV12-3/TRBV12-4
abundance: .
CDR3aa: CASRATGDHEQYF

j_gene: TRBJ2-5
d_gene: .
v_gene: TRBV5-1
abundance: .
CDR3aa: CASSLAQYQETQYF

j_gene: TRBJ2-7
d_gene: .
v_gene: TRBV27
abundance: .
CDR3aa: CASSSGTWGSEQYF

j_gene: TRBJ1-6
d_gene: .
v_gene: TRBV5-5
abundance: .
CDR3aa: CASSLSSQVNSPLHF

j_gene: TRBJ2-1
d_gene: .
v_gene: TRBV21-1
abundance: .
CDR3aa: CASRVPGGSYNEQFF

j_gene: TRBJ1-5
d_gene: .
v_gene: TRBV4-1
abundance: .
CDR3aa: CASSPSTGYSNQPQHF

j_gene: TRBJ2-6
d_gene: .
v_gene: TRBV4-1
abundance: .
CDR3aa: CASSHGQGSGANVLTF

j_gene: TRBJ1-2
d_gene: .
v_gene: TRBV3-1/TRBV3-2
abundance: .
CDR3aa: CASSQGRRGYTF

j_gene: TRBJ2-7
d_gene: .
v_gene: TRBV18
abundance: .
CDR3aa: CASSLGGRGYYEQYF

j_gene: TRBJ1-3
d_gene: .
v_gene: TRBV28
abundance: .
CDR3aa: CASTTPQGNTIYF

j_gene: TRBJ1-2
d_gene: .
v_gene: TRBV9
abundance: .
CDR3aa: CASSSSLEYGYTF

j_gene: TRBJ2-3
d_gene: TRBD1
v_gene: TRBV28
abundance: .
CDR3aa: CASSLGTGGTTLDTQYF

j_gene: TRBJ2-3
d_gene: .
v_gene: TRBV7-8
abundance: .
CDR3aa: CASSLPSVSSTDTQYF

j_gene: TRBJ1-1
d_gene: .
v_gene: TRBV9
abundance: .
CDR3aa: CASSIGRVNTEAFF

j_gene: TRBJ1-4
d_gene: TRBD1
v_gene: TRBV7-2
abundance: .
CDR3aa: CASSPHGQEGVEKLFF

j_gene: TRBJ1-4
d_gene: .
v_gene: TRBV6-6
abundance: .
CDR3aa: CASSIRREGELFF

j_gene: TRBJ2-7
d_gene: .
v_gene: TRBV4-2
abundance: .
CDR3aa: CASSQGPMAGRSYEQYF

j_gene: TRBJ1-2
d_gene: .
v_gene: TRBV6-5
abundance: .
CDR3aa: CASSYRHLANYGYTF

j_gene: TRBJ1-5
d_gene: .
v_gene: TRBV2
abundance: .
CDR3aa: CASSQSQGGNQPQHF

j_gene: TRBJ2-4
d_gene: .
v_gene: TRBV5-1
abundance: .
CDR3aa: CASSGQGQNIQYF